This TCR beta chain was captured in a study of cytomegalovirus exposure and HLA in healthy donors. General study findings and limits: The study reported that TCR beta sequences accurately predicted HLA-A and HLA-B alleles in most subjects. Both high specificity and high sensitivity reportedly marked the classifier's diagnosis of cytomegalovirus status. Productive rates of about 87% or about 30% were seen for most TCR beta V segments in an earlier analysis.

It was with 60 Vbeta and 13 Jbeta primers that the PCR ran. The method was immunoSEQ multiplex PCR; TCRdb's version includes in-frame clones alone and lacks a portion of them. The data hold 170,000 or so clones, with 78% observed a single time. All donors participated as healthy donors of bone marrow. The CDR3 runs 13 residues. Germline V gene lookup returns CDR1 SGHNT and CDR2 YENEEA. Trimming stripped 1 base from V and 5 bases from J, with 9 bases between. Remarks on this clone: Antigen unknown.

This sequence was found in a woman in her fifties or sixties in good health and CMV-seropositive. The chain carries TRBV11-3 and TRBJ2-7; TRBD1 might be the D (5 bases). Sequenced material: PBMCs. This chain's CDR3 is CASSLGKGHEQYF. DNA for the CDR3: TGTGCCAGCAGCTTAGGTAAGGGGCACGAGCAGTACTTC.